This entry features one TCR beta chain sequence. The sample originates from a study of shared clonotypes between healthy human individuals. Across the study: The donor group consisted of a couple of women and a few men, aged 18 to 49.

Assay used: immunoSEQ multiplex PCR; TCRdb lists only in-frame clones, some missing. Here the sample spans millions of clones, more than 80% being singletons. The donor population consisted of healthy HIV-negative adults with no recent acute infections or vaccinations. Researchers partitioned CD4+ cells into CD45RA+ naive and CD45RA-negative memory subsets. Sequencing was done on a sample of naive CD4+ T cells sorted from blood. Subset of the sample: CD45RA+ positively selected. This clonotype was sampled from a man younger than 35 in good health.

CDR3: CASSYLGTGYGYTF. The CDR3 DNA follows: TGTGCCAGCAGTTACCTTGGGACAGGCTATGGCTACACCTTC. V gene TRBV6-5 combines with J gene TRBJ1-2; TRBD1 matches at 8 bases. Germline CDR1 MNHEY, CDR2 SVGAGI. Unmatched junction bases numbered 3, after V lost 2 bases and J lost 4 bases. The CDR3 consists of 14 residues.